This T cell receptor (beta chain) appears in the sequencing data of a study of blood T cells in healthy people across ages. Notes on the study in general: Relative to aged donors, long-lived donors carried more naive CD4+ cells and displayed higher diversity.

RNA extraction gave at least 5 micrograms of total RNA per sample. In its sample, this clonotype was seen once. Its specificity is unknown. Using a J-beta primer mix together with a sample-barcoded 5' primer, a second PCR was run for about 7 to 12 cycles. Any given sample supplied a minimum of 2.5 million CDR3-containing paired-end reads. Using its own MiXCR run on the 5' RACE reads, TCRdb lists one record per CDR3 protein. The repertoire holds a few hundred thousand distinct CDR3 sequences, approximately 25% seen once, with under 20% in the top ten. Germline values: CDR1 SNHLY, CDR2 FYNNEI. The CDR3 has 14 amino acids. V was trimmed by 4 bases and J by 6 bases, leaving 13 bases between them.

What was sequenced was blood. The chain uses TRBV2 and TRBJ1-5; perhaps TRBD1 as D (5 bases). The sequence was obtained from a woman in her 70s in good health. Here the CDR3 DNA reads TGTGCCAGCAGTGGGGGAAGGGGCTCTCAGCCCCAGCATTTT. This sequence encodes CASSGGRGSQPQHF.